The sequence of this T cell receptor (beta chain) was determined in a study of T cells after yellow fever vaccination. Points from the study as a whole: After the booster, roughly 96% of CD4 and more than 75% of CD8 primary-response clones were re-detected.

Germline loops: CDR1 KGHSH, CDR2 LQKENI. The CDR3 loop spans 14 amino acids. V was clipped by 5 bases and J by 6 bases; unmatched bases: 8. They built TCR cDNA with 5'RACE template switching, a step that put in a universal primer site and UMIs. MiXCR, run by TCRdb on the 5' RACE reads, gives a single entry per CDR3 protein. Counted here are approximately 510,000 distinct CDR3 sequences, 20% to 25% occurring once; the ten biggest clones make up less than 20%. This clonotype was recorded at least ten times. Its antigen is currently unknown. Sequenced here: PBMCs, sampled 21 days after the first yellow fever vaccination. This TCR derives from a man in his late teens or twenties who received the YFV17D yellow fever vaccine. This rearrangement joins TRBV18 to TRBJ2-7; the match to TRBD1 covers 9 bases. CDR3 in DNA: TGTGCCAGCTCATCATACGGGACAGGGATCGAGCAGTACTTC. It codes for CASSSYGTGIEQYF.